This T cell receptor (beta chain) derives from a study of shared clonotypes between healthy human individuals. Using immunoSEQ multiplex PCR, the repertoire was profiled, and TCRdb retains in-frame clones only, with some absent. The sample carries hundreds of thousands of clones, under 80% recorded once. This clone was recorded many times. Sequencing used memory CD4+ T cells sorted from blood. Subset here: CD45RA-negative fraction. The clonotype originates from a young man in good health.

The chain's CDR3 is CASSYGARRVDYGYTF. CDR3 DNA sequence: TGTGCCAGCAGCTACGGGGCGCGGCGCGTTGACTATGGCTACACCTTC. This chain uses TRBV7-2 with TRBJ1-2, with D possibly matching TRBD1 (5 bases). Germline V lookup: CDR1 SGHTA, CDR2 FQGNSA. The CDR3 totals 16 residues. V lost 4 bases to trimming and J lost 3 bases, with 18 bases between them.